This T cell receptor (beta chain) was obtained from a study of T-cell memory formation after mild COVID-19. Study outcomes and limitations: Memory from before infection featured some responding clones, which suggests cross-reactive memory joined. Those CD4+ clones that contracted were mainly in CM and EM (CD8+ ones in EMRA). Clones that contracted from day 15 to 85 were balanced CD4/CD8, while later expanders leaned CD4+.

TCRalpha and TCRbeta libraries used 5'RACE with constant-segment primers and UMIs. TCRdb redid the calling of the 5' RACE reads with MiXCR, one entry per CDR3 protein. The table records a few hundred thousand distinct CDR3 sequences, 21% of them present only once. Germline V gives CDR1 KGHSH, CDR2 LQKENI. The V gene lost 3 bases and the J gene lost 5 bases, with 10 bases spanning the gap. The CDR3 sequence is 13 residues long. This clonotype was seen more than once but under ten times. Its antigen is not known. The TCR was taken from an adult woman who had mild COVID-19 (a few samples of this study predate the infection). Cell type and time point are not known. This sequence joins TRBV18 and TRBJ1-2, with D tentatively TRBD1 (5 bases). The sample comprised PBMCs or a T cell subset sorted from them (not recorded which). Here the CDR3 DNA reads TGTGCCAGCTCACCGGAGGGGTCTTATGGCTACACCTTC. Its translation is CASSPEGSYGYTF.